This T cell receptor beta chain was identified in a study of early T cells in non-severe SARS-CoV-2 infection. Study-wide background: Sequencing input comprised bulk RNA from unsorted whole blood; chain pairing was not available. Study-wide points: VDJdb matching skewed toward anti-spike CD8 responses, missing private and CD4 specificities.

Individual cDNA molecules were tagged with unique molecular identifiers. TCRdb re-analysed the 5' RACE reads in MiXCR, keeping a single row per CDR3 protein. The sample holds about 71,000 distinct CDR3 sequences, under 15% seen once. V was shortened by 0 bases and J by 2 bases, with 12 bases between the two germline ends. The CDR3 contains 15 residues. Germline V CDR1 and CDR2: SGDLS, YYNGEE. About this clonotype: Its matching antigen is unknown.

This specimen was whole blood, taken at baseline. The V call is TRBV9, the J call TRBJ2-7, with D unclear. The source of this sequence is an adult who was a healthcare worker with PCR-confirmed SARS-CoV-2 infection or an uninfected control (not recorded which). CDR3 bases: TGTGCCAGCAGCGTAGAAGGCTACCCCGCCTACGAGCAGTACTTC. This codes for CASSVEGYPAYEQYF.